This T cell receptor beta chain comes out of a study of blood T cell repertoires in COVID-19. The method was immunoSEQ multiplex PCR; TCRdb's version includes in-frame clones alone and lacks a portion of them. The profile covers around 210,000 clones, with about 80% appearing a single time and under 10% taken by the ten largest. This clonotype originated in a woman older than 75 with COVID-19, enrolled during active disease. Input material: peripheral blood.

CDR3 sequence (DNA): TGTGCCAGTAGTGACCTTCCGGGAGAGGTCCAGCATTTT. It codes for CASSDLPGEVQHF. The chain couples TRBV19 to TRBJ1-5, with D uncertain. The length of the CDR3 is 13 residues. The V gene's germline CDR1 is LNHDA and CDR2 SQIVND (reference sequence). Trimming removed 5 bases from V and 12 bases from J, with 17 bases in between.